This is a list of T cell receptor beta chains from one sample in a study of blood T cell repertoires in COVID-19. Generated by immunoSEQ multiplex PCR, the TCRdb table keeps only in-frame clones and is missing some. The top ten hold more than 15% of the sample, which has 87,000 or so clones, 75% to 90% seen once. Sequenced: peripheral blood. The source is a woman aged 80 or over with active or convalescent COVID-19. Both conserved end residues are part of each CDR3. A D gene is named only where the DNA matches it firmly. The listing skips clone size in some rows; elsewhere it reads once, few, many or a size class.

D | J | V | size | DNA | CDR3
- | TRBJ1-5 | TRBV5-1 | - | TGCGCCAGCAGCGCTGCTGCGGGGCCCCAGCATTTT | CASSAAAGPQHF
- | TRBJ1-1 | TRBV11-2 | - | TGTGCCAGCAGCTTAGATCGCTCCCCGCAGAGGGCTTTCTTT | CASSLDRSPQRAFF
- | TRBJ1-2 | TRBV9 | - | TGTGCCAGCAGGGACCAGGGTGATGGCTACACCTTC | CASRDQGDGYTF
TRBD2 | TRBJ2-1 | TRBV7-3 | - | TGTGCCAGCAGCCTAACTAGCGGGGGGGGCTCCTACAATGAGCAGTTCTTC | CASSLTSGGGSYNEQFF
TRBD1 | TRBJ1-5 | TRBV19 | - | TGTGCCATCCGACAGGGGAGAAATCAGCCCCAGCATTTT | CAIRQGRNQPQHF
TRBD1 | TRBJ1-2 | TRBV11-2 | - | TGTGCCAGCAGCTCGGGACAGGCCGACTATGGCTACACCTTC | CASSSGQADYGYTF
- | TRBJ1-3 | TRBV7-9 | - | TGTGCCAGCAGCCCTGGGGGGGTCGGAAACACCATATATTTT | CASSPGGVGNTIYF
TRBD2 | TRBJ2-1 | TRBV7-3 | - | TGTGCCAGCAGCCCGGGGACTAGCGGGAGAATCAATGAGCAGTTCTTC | CASSPGTSGRINEQFF
TRBD1 | TRBJ1-2 | TRBV7-9 | - | TGTGCCAGCAGCCAGACAGGGGTTAACTATGGCTACACCTTC | CASSQTGVNYGYTF
TRBD1 | TRBJ1-2 | TRBV6-5 | many | TGTGCCAGCAGCCACGGGACAGGGTCCCCGTATGGCTACACCTTC | CASSHGTGSPYGYTF
- | TRBJ1-2 | TRBV7-2 | - | TGTGCCAGCAGCTTAACAACGGCCCAGGTGCCCACCTTC | CASSLTTAQVPTF
- | TRBJ1-2 | TRBV11-2 | many | TGTGCCAGCAGCCACACCGTTACTAACTATGGCTACACCTTC | CASSHTVTNYGYTF
- | TRBJ1-2 | TRBV4-3 | - | TGCGCCAGCAGCCAAGGACGCCAGGGCTATGGCTACACCTTC | CASSQGRQGYGYTF
TRBD1 | TRBJ2-7 | TRBV6-5 | - | TGTGCCAGCAGTTACTCCGCCCCGGGACAGGGCTACGAGCAGTACTTC | CASSYSAPGQGYEQYF